This T cell receptor beta chain was retrieved from a study of blood T cell repertoires in COVID-19. Trimming pared 0 bases from V and 0 bases from J, leaving 6 bases between. Germline-derived CDR1 and CDR2 are SGHTS and YDEGEE. The CDR3 runs 14 residues. The assay was immunoSEQ multiplex PCR, and TCRdb's table has in-frame clones only and misses some. The table has about 80,000 clones, over 75% seen once. The sequenced material came from peripheral blood. This chain connects TRBV5-8 to TRBJ1-1; D is ambiguous. The receptor was derived from a man between 70 and 80 years old with active or convalescent COVID-19. This chain's CDR3 is CASSLGSVNTEAFF. CDR3 DNA: TGTGCCAGCAGCTTGGGATCGGTGAACACTGAAGCTTTCTTT.